Shown below are 20 T cell receptor beta chains from a single sample sequenced in a study of T cell responses to AZD1222 COVID-19 vaccine. Clones were read by immunoSEQ multiplex PCR, and TCRdb kept only the in-frame ones, dropping some. The sample includes about 160,000 clones, around 92% of them seen just once. The material was peripheral blood, obtained on day 0 of MenACWY control vaccination. All receptors come from an adult in good health.

The chain links TRBV18 to TRBJ2-1; TRBD1 is a possible D gene (6 bases). V dropped 5 bases and J dropped 8 bases, with 10 bases sitting between them. Germline V gene data show CDR1 as KGHSH and CDR2 as LQKENI. CDR3 size: 12 residues. CDR3 nucleotides: TGTGCCAGCTCAGCACAGGGTTATGAGCAGTTCTTC. It is translated as CASSAQGYEQFF.

This clone was detected only once. The rearrangement uses TRBV5-1 and TRBJ1-2; TRBD1 matches 9 bases. V dropped 0 bases and J dropped 2; count of bases not matched to a gene: 2. This CDR3 is built from 15 residues. CDR1 and CDR2 from the germline V gene are SGHRS and YFSETQ. CDR3 bases: TGCGCCAGCAGCTTGGCTGGGACAGGGAACTATGGCTACACCTTC. As protein: CASSLAGTGNYGYTF.

The chain uses TRBV25-1 and TRBJ1-4; no definite D call. The CDR3 has 17 amino acids. The V gene's germline CDR1 is MGHDK and CDR2 SYGVNS. V dropped 2 bases and J dropped 2 bases, with 15 bases sitting between them. Here the CDR3 DNA reads TGTGCCAGCAGTGAACGTTCGCTAATGGGGACTAATGAAAAACTGTTTTTT. This gives the protein CASSERSLMGTNEKLFF.

The CDR3 protein is CVRSLESRGLQDTQYF. The CDR3 coding sequence is TGTGTCAGAAGCTTAGAGTCCAGGGGGCTTCAAGATACGCAGTATTTT. The chain carries TRBV7-5 and TRBJ2-3; the table names TRBD1, a call not compared with the DNA. TRBV7-5 is classified as a pseudogene. This CDR3 contains 16 residues.

The chain combines TRBV27 with TRBJ2-3; weak D call: TRBD2 (6 bases). Trimming pared 7 bases from V and 5 bases from J, leaving 19 bases between. This CDR3 has 15 amino acids. CDR1 is MNHEY, CDR2 SMNVEV, per germline (reference sequence). As DNA, the CDR3 is TGTGCCAGCAATAAGGGGCGGGGCGATCTAGATACGCAGTATTTT. Translating gives CASNKGRGDLDTQYF.

The rearrangement uses TRBV5-1 and TRBJ2-7; TRBD2 matches at 7 bases. CDR1 and CDR2 (germline): SGHRS, YFSETQ. Germline trimming cut 1 base from V and 2 bases from J; bases unmatched to any gene: 6. This CDR3 region has 15 residues. The CDR3 DNA is TGCGCCAGCAGCTTGCGGCTAGCGGACCCCTACGAGCAGTACTTC. It yields the protein CASSLRLADPYEQYF.

This chain links TRBV5-1 with TRBJ1-1; possible D gene TRBD1, 6 bases. V dropped 6 bases and J dropped 1 base, with 19 bases sitting between them. This CDR3 is 16 amino acids long. CDR1 and CDR2 (germline): SGHRS, YFSETQ. CDR3 nucleotides: TGCGCCAGCACCTCAGGTCCGGACAGAAGGAACACTGAAGCTTTCTTT. Amino acid sequence: CASTSGPDRRNTEAFF.

For the CDR3, the DNA is TGTGCCAGCAGTGGCGAAGGGGTTAAAGCTTTCTTT. This codes for CASSGEGVKAFF. The chain joins TRBV6-2 or TRBV6-3 to TRBJ1-1, with D possibly TRBD1 on 5 matching bases. Germline loops: CDR1 MNHEY, CDR2 SVGEGT. This CDR3 is 12 amino acids long. V lost 5 bases to trimming and J lost 9 bases, with 13 bases between them.

The V call is TRBV5-1, the J call TRBJ2-1, with 7 positions matching TRBD1. This CDR3 is 13 amino acids long. J lost 7 bases, V lost 2 bases, and 3 bases had no gene match. Germline assignment: CDR1 SGHRS and CDR2 YFSETQ. The CDR3 protein is CASSLPQGNEQFF. Written as DNA, the CDR3 is TGCGCCAGCAGCTTACCACAGGGGAATGAGCAGTTCTTC.

This chain joins TRBV3-1 (or the pseudogene TRBV3-2) and TRBJ1-3; tentative D call: TRBD1 (5 bases). V lost 3 bases and J 2 bases, leaving 11 bases between the germline ends. The germline V gene encodes CDR1 LGHDT and CDR2 YNNKEL (reference sequence). CDR3 length: 15 amino acids. CDR3 in DNA: TGTGCCAGCAGCCACGCCAGGGAAACTGGAAACACCATATATTTT. Amino acids: CASSHARETGNTIYF.

This sequence joins TRBV6-2 or TRBV6-3 and TRBJ1-4; 8 bases line up with TRBD1. The CDR3 totals 18 residues. Germline assignment: CDR1 MNHEY and CDR2 SVGEGT. J gave up 3 bases and V 0 bases, and 9 bases lay outside the gene matches. The CDR3 DNA sequence: TGTGCCAGCAGTTACTCACCAATGGACAGGGCGGCTAATGAAAAACTGTTTTTT. Its translation is CASSYSPMDRAANEKLFF.

The CDR3 is CASSQDRGRALETQYF. The CDR3 DNA follows: TGCGCCAGCAGCCAAGATAGAGGGAGGGCCTTGGAGACCCAGTACTTC. This chain connects TRBV4-1 to TRBJ2-5, with 7 positions matching TRBD2. CDR1 MGHRA and CDR2 YSYEKL come from the germline V gene. The V and J ends lost 0 bases and 5 bases, in that order; junction bases with no gene match: 9. The CDR3 contains 16 residues.

This chain uses TRBV3-1 (or the pseudogene TRBV3-2) with TRBJ1-6, with D unclear. V was shortened by 4 bases and J by 6 bases, with 16 bases between the two germline ends. Germline loops: CDR1 LGHDT, CDR2 YNNKEL (reference sequence). The CDR3 contains 16 residues. CDR3 residues: CASSPVRASSNSPLHF. The CDR3 nucleotides are TGTGCCAGCAGCCCAGTACGTGCCTCGAGTAATTCACCCCTCCACTTT.

V and J are TRBV28 and TRBJ2-5; perhaps TRBD2 as D (5 bases). Trimming removed 1 base from V and 5 bases from J, with 11 bases in between. The germline V gene has CDR1 MDHEN and CDR2 SYDVKM. The CDR3 length is 14 residues. CDR3 amino acids: CASSLYRGLETQYF. The DNA of the CDR3 is TGTGCCAGCAGTTTATATCGGGGATTGGAGACCCAGTACTTC. Using reference TRBV28 and TRBJ2-5 for the parts outside the CDR3, the full variable domain is DVKVTQSSRYLVKRTGEKVFLECVQDMDHENMFWYRQDPGLGLRLIYFSYDVKMKEKGDIPEGYSVSREKKERFSLILESASTNQTSMYLCASSLYRGLETQYFGPGTRLLVL.

V gene TRBV19 combines with J gene TRBJ1-3; D unclear. V dropped 1 base and J dropped 4 bases, with 14 bases sitting between them. Germline V gene sequence: CDR1 LNHDA, CDR2 SQIVND (reference sequence). The CDR3 is made up of 16 amino acids. The DNA of the CDR3 is TGTGCCAGTAGTATAGCTGGGAGAGGCTCCGGAAACACCATATATTTT. This codes for CASSIAGRGSGNTIYF.

This clone was detected only once. The gene calls are TRBV6-5 and TRBJ2-7, with D tentatively TRBD2 (6 bases). Germline CDR1 reads MNHEY; CDR2 reads SVGAGI. V lost 6 bases and J 3 bases, leaving 9 bases between the germline ends. The CDR3 is 12 amino acids. The CDR3 nucleotides read TGTGCCAGCAGGGGAGGCAACTACGAGCAGTACTTC. Its protein product is CASRGGNYEQYF.

V usage is TRBV7-2 and J usage is TRBJ1-3; possible D gene TRBD1, 6 bases. Trimming removed 1 base at V and 0 bases at J, with 16 bases between. This CDR3 spans 18 amino acids. Germline-derived CDR1 and CDR2 are SGHTA and FQGNSA. Here the CDR3 DNA reads TGTGCCAGCAGCTTAGGCGGGCAGTCCAGGGGCTCTGGAAACACCATATATTTT. Its translation: CASSLGGQSRGSGNTIYF.

The V and J genes are TRBV2 and TRBJ1-1, with TRBD1 matching over 7 bases. Trimming at V came to 7 bases and at J to 5 bases, leaving 13 bases not matched to a gene. Looked up from germline, CDR1 is SNHLY and CDR2 is FYNNEI. This CDR3 comprises 15 residues. The CDR3 nucleotides read TGTGCCAGCAACCCCGTAGGGGGCGCGGGGACTGAAGCTTTCTTT. Residues: CASNPVGGAGTEAFF.

This clone was detected only a few times. This chain links TRBV19 with TRBJ2-7; D is possibly TRBD2 (5 bases). The V and J ends lost 3 bases and 2 bases respectively, with 5 bases between them. The CDR3 runs to 12 residues. Germline V gene lookup returns CDR1 LNHDA and CDR2 SQIVND (reference sequence). CDR3 DNA sequence: TGTGCCAGTAGTATCGGGGCCTACGAGCAGTACTTC. Amino acid sequence: CASSIGAYEQYF. Full variable domain (remainder filled in from reference TRBV19 and TRBJ2-7): DGGITQSPKYLFRKEGQNVTLSCEQNLNHDAMYWYRQDPGQGLRLIYYSQIVNDFQKGDIAEGYSVSREKKESFPLTVTSAQKNPTAFYLCASSIGAYEQYFGPGTRLTVT.

This clone was picked up a small number of times. This chain joins TRBV24-1 and TRBJ1-5; D gene uncertain. In germline, CDR1 is KGHDR, CDR2 SFDVKD. With 0 bases removed from V and 2 bases from J, the gap between germline ends came to 10 bases. CDR3 length: 16 residues. The CDR3 here is CATSDLRLGGNQPQHF. The CDR3, as DNA: TGTGCCACCAGTGATTTGCGGCTCGGGGGCAATCAGCCCCAGCATTTT.